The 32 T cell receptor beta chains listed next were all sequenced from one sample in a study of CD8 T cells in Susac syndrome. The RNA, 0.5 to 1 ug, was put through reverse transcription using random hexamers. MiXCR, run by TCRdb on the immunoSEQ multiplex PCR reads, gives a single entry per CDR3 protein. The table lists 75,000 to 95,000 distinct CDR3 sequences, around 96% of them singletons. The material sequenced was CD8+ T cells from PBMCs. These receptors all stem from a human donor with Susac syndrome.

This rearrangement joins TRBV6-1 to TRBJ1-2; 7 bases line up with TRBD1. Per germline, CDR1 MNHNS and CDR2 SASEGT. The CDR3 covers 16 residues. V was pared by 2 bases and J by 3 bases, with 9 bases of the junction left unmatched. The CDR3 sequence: CASSETEGGAYYGYTF. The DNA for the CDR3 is TGTGCCAGCAGTGAAACGGAAGGGGGCGCCTACTATGGCTACACCTTC.

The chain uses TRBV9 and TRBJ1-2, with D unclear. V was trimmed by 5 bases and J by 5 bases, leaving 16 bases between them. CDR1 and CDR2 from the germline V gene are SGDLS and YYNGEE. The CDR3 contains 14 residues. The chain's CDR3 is CASRGEGMRYGYTF. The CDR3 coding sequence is TGTGCCAGCAGGGGAGAGGGTATGAGGTATGGCTACACCTTC.

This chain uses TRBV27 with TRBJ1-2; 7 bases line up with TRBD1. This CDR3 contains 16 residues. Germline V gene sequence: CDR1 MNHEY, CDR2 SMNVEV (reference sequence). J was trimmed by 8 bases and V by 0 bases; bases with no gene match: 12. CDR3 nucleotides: TGTGCCAGCAGTTTATCCCCGTACAGGGGAACGGACGGCTACACCTTC. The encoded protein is CASSLSPYRGTDGYTF.

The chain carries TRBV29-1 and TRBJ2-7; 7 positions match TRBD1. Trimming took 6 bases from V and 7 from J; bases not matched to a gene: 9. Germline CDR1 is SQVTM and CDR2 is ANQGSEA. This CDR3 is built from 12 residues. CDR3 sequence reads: CSVVEGAQEQYF. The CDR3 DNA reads TGCAGCGTGGTTGAGGGGGCGCAAGAGCAGTACTTC.

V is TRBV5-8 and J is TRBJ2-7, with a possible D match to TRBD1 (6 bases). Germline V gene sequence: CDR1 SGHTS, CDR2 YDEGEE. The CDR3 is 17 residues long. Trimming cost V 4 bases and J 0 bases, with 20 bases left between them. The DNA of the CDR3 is TGTGCCAGCAGCGGCGAACCGGGACAAGGGATCTCCTACGAGCAGTACTTC. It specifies CASSGEPGQGISYEQYF. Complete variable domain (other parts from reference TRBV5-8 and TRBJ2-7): EAGVTQSPTHLIKTRGQQATLRCSPISGHTSVYWYQQALGLGLQFLLWYDEGEERNRGNFPPRFSGRQFPNYSSELNVNALELEDSALYLCASSGEPGQGISYEQYFGPGTRLTVT.

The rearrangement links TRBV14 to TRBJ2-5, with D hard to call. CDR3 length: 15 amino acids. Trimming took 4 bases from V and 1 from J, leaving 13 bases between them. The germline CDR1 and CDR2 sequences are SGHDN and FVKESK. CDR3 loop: CASSPTRTAQETQYF. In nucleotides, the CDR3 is TGTGCCAGCAGCCCCACCAGAACAGCCCAAGAGACCCAGTACTTC.

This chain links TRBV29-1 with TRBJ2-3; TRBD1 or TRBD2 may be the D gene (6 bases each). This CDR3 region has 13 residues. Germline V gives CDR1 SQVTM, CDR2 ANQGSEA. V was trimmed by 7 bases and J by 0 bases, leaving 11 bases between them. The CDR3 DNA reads TGCAGCGCGGGGGCCCATAGCACAGATACGCAGTATTTT. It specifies CSAGAHSTDTQYF.

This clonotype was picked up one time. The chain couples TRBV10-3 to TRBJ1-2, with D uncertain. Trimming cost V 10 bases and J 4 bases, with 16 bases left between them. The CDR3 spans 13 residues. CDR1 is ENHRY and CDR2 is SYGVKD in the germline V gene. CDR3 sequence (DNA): TGTGCCAGCGCGGGGAACTTGGGCTATGGCTACACCTTC. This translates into CASAGNLGYGYTF.

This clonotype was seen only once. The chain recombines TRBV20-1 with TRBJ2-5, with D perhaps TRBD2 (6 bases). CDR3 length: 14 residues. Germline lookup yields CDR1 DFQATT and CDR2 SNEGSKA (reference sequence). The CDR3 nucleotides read TGCAGCCAACAATTGTGGGAGGATGGGGAGACCCAGTACTTC. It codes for CSQQLWEDGETQYF.

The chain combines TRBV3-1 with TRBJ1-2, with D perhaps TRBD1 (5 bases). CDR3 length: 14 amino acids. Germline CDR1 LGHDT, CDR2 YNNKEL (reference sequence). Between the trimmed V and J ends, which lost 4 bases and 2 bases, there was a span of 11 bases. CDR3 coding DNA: TGTGCCAGCAGCCCTGGGACGGTGAACTATGGCTACACCTTC. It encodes CASSPGTVNYGYTF.

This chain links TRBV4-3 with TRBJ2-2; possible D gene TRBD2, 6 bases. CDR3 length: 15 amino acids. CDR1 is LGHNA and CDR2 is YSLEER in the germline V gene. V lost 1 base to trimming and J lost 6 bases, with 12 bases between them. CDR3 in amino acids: CASSQAEGGAGELFF. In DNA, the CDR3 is TGCGCCAGCAGCCAAGCAGAGGGAGGCGCCGGGGAGCTGTTTTTT.

CDR3 nucleotide sequence: TGTGCCACCCGGGACAGCTCCTACAATGAGCAGTTCTTC. Its protein product is CATRDSSYNEQFF. The chain is built from TRBV15 and TRBJ2-1, with 7 nucleotides matching TRBD1. Germline V gene data show CDR1 as LNHNV and CDR2 as YYDKDF (reference sequence). The ends lost 8 bases at V and 0 bases at J; junction bases unmatched: 1. The CDR3 length is 13 residues.

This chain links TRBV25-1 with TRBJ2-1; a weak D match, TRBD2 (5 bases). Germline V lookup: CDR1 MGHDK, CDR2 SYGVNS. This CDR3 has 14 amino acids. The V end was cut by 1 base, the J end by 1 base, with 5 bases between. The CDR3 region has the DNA TGTGCCAGCAGTGAATGGACTTCCTACAATGAGCAGTTCTTC. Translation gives CASSEWTSYNEQFF.

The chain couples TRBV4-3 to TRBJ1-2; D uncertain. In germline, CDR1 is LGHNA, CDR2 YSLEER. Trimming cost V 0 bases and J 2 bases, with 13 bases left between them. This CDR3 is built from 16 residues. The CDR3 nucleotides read TGCGCCAGCAGCCAAGATTCGACCCCATCAAACTATGGCTACACCTTC. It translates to CASSQDSTPSNYGYTF.

The CDR3 is CASMETGLETQYF. The CDR3 DNA is TGTGCCAGCATGGAGACAGGGCTGGAGACCCAGTACTTC. The genes are TRBV12-3 or TRBV12-4 and TRBJ2-5; the match to TRBD1 covers 7 bases. V was clipped by 7 bases and J by 5 bases; unmatched bases: 7. This CDR3 region has 13 residues.

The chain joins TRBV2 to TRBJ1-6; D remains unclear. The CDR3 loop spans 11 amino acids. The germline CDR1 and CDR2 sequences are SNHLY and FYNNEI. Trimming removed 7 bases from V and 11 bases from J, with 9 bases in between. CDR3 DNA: TGTGCCAGCACGGCCATGACACCCCTCCACTTT. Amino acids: CASTAMTPLHF.

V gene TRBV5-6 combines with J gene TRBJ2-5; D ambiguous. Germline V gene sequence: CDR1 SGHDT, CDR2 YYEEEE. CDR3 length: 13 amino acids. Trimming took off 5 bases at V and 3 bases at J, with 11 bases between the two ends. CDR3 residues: CASSSDGEETQYF. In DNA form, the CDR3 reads TGTGCCAGCAGTTCGGACGGAGAAGAGACCCAGTACTTC.

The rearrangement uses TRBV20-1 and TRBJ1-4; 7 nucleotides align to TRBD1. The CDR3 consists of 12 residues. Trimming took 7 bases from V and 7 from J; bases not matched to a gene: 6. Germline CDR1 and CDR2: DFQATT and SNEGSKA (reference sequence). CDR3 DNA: TGCAGTGTTTGGGACAGAGGTGAAAAACTGTTTTTT. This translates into CSVWDRGEKLFF.

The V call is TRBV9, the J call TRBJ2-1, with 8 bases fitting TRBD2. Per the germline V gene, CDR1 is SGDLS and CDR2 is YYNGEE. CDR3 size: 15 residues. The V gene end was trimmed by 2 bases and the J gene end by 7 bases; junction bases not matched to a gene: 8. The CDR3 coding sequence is TGTGCCAGCAGCGTCGACGCGGGGGGCGTTAATGAGCAGTTCTTC. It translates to CASSVDAGGVNEQFF.

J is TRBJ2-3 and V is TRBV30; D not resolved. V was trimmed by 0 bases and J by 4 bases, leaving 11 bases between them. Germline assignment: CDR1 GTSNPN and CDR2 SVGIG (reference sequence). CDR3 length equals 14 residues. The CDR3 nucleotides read TGTGCCTGGAGTGTGCCCGATCCGCCAGATACGCAGTATTTT. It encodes CAWSVPDPPDTQYF.

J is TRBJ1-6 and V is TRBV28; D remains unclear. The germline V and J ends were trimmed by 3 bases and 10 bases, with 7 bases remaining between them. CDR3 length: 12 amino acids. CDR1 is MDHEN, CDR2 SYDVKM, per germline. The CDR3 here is CASSFGESPLHF. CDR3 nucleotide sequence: TGTGCCAGCAGTTTCGGGGAATCACCCCTCCACTTT.

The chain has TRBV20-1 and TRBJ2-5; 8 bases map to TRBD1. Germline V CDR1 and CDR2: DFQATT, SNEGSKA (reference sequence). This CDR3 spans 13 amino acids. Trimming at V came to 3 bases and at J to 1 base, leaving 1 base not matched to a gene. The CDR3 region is CSASRGLQETQYF. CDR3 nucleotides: TGCAGTGCTAGCAGGGGGCTCCAAGAGACCCAGTACTTC.

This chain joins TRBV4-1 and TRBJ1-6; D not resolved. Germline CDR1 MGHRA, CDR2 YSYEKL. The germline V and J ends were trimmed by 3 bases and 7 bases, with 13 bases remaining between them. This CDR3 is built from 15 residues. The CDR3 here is CASSHPDGLNSPLHF. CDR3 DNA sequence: TGCGCCAGCAGCCACCCCGACGGCCTCAATTCACCCCTCCACTTT.

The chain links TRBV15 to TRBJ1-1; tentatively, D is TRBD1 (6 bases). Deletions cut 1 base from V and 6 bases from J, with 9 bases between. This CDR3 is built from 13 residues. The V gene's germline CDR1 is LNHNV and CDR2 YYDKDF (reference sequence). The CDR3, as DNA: TGTGCCACCAGCAGAGTAGGGGGGGCTGAAGCTTTCTTT. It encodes CATSRVGGAEAFF.

The CDR3 spells CASSDASPEQFF. The DNA of the CDR3 is TGTGCCAGCAGTGACGCATCCCCTGAGCAGTTCTTC. The chain uses TRBV2 and TRBJ2-1, with D unresolved. Germline V gives CDR1 SNHLY, CDR2 FYNNEI. CDR3 size: 12 residues. The ends were cut back, 3 bases at V and 9 bases at J, with 9 bases in the middle.

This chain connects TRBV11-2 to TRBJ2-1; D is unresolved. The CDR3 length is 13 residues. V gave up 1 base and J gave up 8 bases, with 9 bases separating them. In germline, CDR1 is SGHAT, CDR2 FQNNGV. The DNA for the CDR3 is TGTGCCAGCAGCTTAGGGGGAATGTATGAGCAGTTCTTC. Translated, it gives CASSLGGMYEQFF.

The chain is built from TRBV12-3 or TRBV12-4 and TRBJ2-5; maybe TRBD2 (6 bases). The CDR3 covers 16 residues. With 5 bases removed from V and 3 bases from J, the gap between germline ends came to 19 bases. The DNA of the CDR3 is TGTGCCAGCAGTCCCCCGAGAAGCGGAGGGGAAGAGACCCAGTACTTC. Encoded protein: CASSPPRSGGEETQYF.

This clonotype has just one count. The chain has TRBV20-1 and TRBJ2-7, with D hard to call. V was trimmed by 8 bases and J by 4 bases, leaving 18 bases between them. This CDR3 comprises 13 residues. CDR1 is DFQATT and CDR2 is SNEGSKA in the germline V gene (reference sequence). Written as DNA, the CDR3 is TGCAGTACTTCAACAGCGTCTCTTTACGAGCAGTACTTC. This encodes CSTSTASLYEQYF.

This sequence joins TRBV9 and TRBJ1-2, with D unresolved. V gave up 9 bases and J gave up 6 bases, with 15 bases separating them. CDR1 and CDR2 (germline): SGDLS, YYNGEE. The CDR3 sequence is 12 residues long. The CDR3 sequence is CATGGSAHGYTF. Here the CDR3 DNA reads TGTGCCACAGGCGGGTCGGCACATGGCTACACCTTC.

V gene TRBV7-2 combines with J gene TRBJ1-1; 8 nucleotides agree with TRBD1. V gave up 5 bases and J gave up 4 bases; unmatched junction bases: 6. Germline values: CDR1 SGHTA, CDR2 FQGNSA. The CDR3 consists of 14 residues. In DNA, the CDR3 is TGTGCCAGCAGCCTTCGACAGGGGATCACTGAAGCTTTCTTT. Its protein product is CASSLRQGITEAFF.

This chain's CDR3 is CASRGLRGGNEQFF. As DNA, the CDR3 is TGTGCCAGCAGGGGACTACGGGGAGGAAATGAGCAGTTCTTC. The rearrangement links TRBV25-1 to TRBJ2-1; 7 positions agree with TRBD2. CDR3 length: 14 residues. The trim removed 6 bases at V and 7 bases at J, leaving 9 bases unmatched. Germline loops: CDR1 MGHDK, CDR2 SYGVNS.

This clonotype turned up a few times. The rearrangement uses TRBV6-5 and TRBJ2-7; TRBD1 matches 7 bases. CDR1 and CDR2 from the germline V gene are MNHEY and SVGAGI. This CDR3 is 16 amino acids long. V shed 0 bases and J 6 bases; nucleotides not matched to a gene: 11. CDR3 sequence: CASSYSMLQGPTEQYF. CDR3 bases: TGTGCCAGCAGTTACTCGATGCTACAGGGGCCGACCGAGCAGTACTTC.